The rows below give T cell receptor beta chains drawn from one sample of a study of shared clonotypes between healthy human individuals. TCRdb's copy holds only in-frame clones and misses some; the assay was immunoSEQ multiplex PCR. Among approximately 250,000 clones listed, 65% were seen once. Input material: memory CD4+ T cells sorted from blood. Receptor source: a man aged 25 to 45 in good health. The CDR3 runs from the conserved cysteine through the conserved F or W. D genes are given only for firm matches. Where a row states a size, it is once, few, many or the class of an expanded clone; other rows omit it.

J gene: TRBJ2-3
V gene: TRBV11-2
clone size: -
D gene: TRBD2
CDR3 DNA: TGTGCCAGCAGCTTACCCCTAGCGGGAGGGCCTCCAGATACGCAGTATTTT
CDR3 protein: CASSLPLAGGPPDTQYF

J gene: TRBJ2-5
V gene: TRBV5-1
clone size: -
D gene: TRBD1
CDR3 DNA: TGCGCCAGCAGCTTGACAGGGGGAGAGACCCAGTACTTC
CDR3 protein: CASSLTGGETQYF

J gene: TRBJ2-1
V gene: TRBV10-1
clone size: -
D gene: -
CDR3 DNA: TGCGCCAGCAGTGAGACTAGGGGAGGAATGAATGAGCAGTTCTTC
CDR3 protein: CASSETRGGMNEQFF

J gene: TRBJ2-4
V gene: TRBV6-1
clone size: -
D gene: -
CDR3 DNA: TGTGCCAGCAGGGGGCCTCATGCGATAAACATTCAGTACTTC
CDR3 protein: CASRGPHAINIQYF

J gene: TRBJ2-7
V gene: TRBV14
clone size: -
D gene: -
CDR3 DNA: TGTGCCAGCAGCCAAGATCTTTCCCCGGGATATAGCTACGAGCAGTACTTC
CDR3 protein: CASSQDLSPGYSYEQYF

J gene: TRBJ2-3
V gene: TRBV6-6
clone size: -
D gene: TRBD2
CDR3 DNA: TGTGCCACCTTGTTAGCGGGACCGATGGATACGCAGTATTTT
CDR3 protein: CATLLAGPMDTQYF

J gene: TRBJ2-7
V gene: TRBV30
clone size: -
D gene: -
CDR3 DNA: TGTGCCTGGGCCAGGGGAGGGAGCTCCTACGAGCAGTACTTC
CDR3 protein: CAWARGGSSYEQYF

J gene: TRBJ1-2
V gene: TRBV5-1
clone size: many
D gene: -
CDR3 DNA: TGCGCCAGCAGCTTAGGGGGATTGTATGGCTACACCTTC
CDR3 protein: CASSLGGLYGYTF

J gene: TRBJ1-3
V gene: TRBV2
clone size: -
D gene: -
CDR3 DNA: TGTGCCAGCAAGGTCGGGGGCCTCTCTGGAAACACCATATATTTT
CDR3 protein: CASKVGGLSGNTIYF

J gene: TRBJ2-1
V gene: TRBV6-5
clone size: few
D gene: TRBD2
CDR3 DNA: TGTGCCAGCTCCCCGACCGGCGGGAGGGTCTATGAGCAGTTCTTC
CDR3 protein: CASSPTGGRVYEQFF

J gene: TRBJ1-3
V gene: TRBV10-3
clone size: -
D gene: -
CDR3 DNA: TGTGCCATCTCAAGGGGCTCCTCCATAGGGAACACCATATATTTT
CDR3 protein: CAISRGSSIGNTIYF

J gene: TRBJ2-7
V gene: TRBV7-2
clone size: -
D gene: -
CDR3 DNA: TGTGCCAGCAGCTTAGGCAGCGGTCAGGGAGGCGAGCAGTACTTC
CDR3 protein: CASSLGSGQGGEQYF

J gene: TRBJ2-1
V gene: TRBV7-9
clone size: -
D gene: -
CDR3 DNA: TGTGCCAGCACCGTGGACCGGGTGGGGTACAATGAGCAGTTCTTC
CDR3 protein: CASTVDRVGYNEQFF

J gene: TRBJ1-5
V gene: TRBV25-1
clone size: -
D gene: -
CDR3 DNA: TGTGCCAGCAGTCAGCAGGGCCAGGACAATCAGCCCCAGCATTTT
CDR3 protein: CASSQQGQDNQPQHF

J gene: TRBJ1-5
V gene: TRBV7-7
clone size: -
D gene: -
CDR3 DNA: TGTGCTAGCAGCTTACTCAGGGTGGATCAGCCCCAGCATTTT
CDR3 protein: CASSLLRVDQPQHF

J gene: TRBJ2-1
V gene: TRBV11-3
clone size: -
D gene: -
CDR3 DNA: TGTGCCAGCAGCCCCTGGCTGGGGCGCGGCTGGTACAATGAGCAGTTCTTC
CDR3 protein: CASSPWLGRGWYNEQFF

J gene: TRBJ2-1
V gene: TRBV28
clone size: -
D gene: TRBD2
CDR3 DNA: TGTGCCAGCAGTCTGGGACTAGCGGGAGGATTGCCTCGCAATGAGCAGTTCTTC
CDR3 protein: CASSLGLAGGLPRNEQFF

J gene: TRBJ1-4
V gene: TRBV7-8
clone size: -
D gene: -
CDR3 DNA: TGTGCCAGCAGCCGGACGTTCACTCAAAATGAAAAACTGTTTTTT
CDR3 protein: CASSRTFTQNEKLFF

J gene: TRBJ2-7
V gene: TRBV7-8
clone size: many
D gene: -
CDR3 DNA: TGTGCCAGCAGCCCCTTTAGGGTGCCAGGGAACTACGAGCAGTACTTC
CDR3 protein: CASSPFRVPGNYEQYF

J gene: TRBJ1-4
V gene: TRBV2
clone size: -
D gene: -
CDR3 DNA: TGTGCCAGCAATCCGGACTTTAATGAAAAACTGTTTTTT
CDR3 protein: CASNPDFNEKLFF

J gene: TRBJ2-5
V gene: TRBV7-3
clone size: few
D gene: -
CDR3 DNA: TGTGCCAGCGCCTCTTCGGTCGGGGTAGAGACCCAGTACTTC
CDR3 protein: CASASSVGVETQYF

J gene: TRBJ2-7
V gene: TRBV10-2
clone size: -
D gene: TRBD2
CDR3 DNA: TGCGCCAGCCGAGCGACTAGCAACTCCTACGAGCAGTACTTC
CDR3 protein: CASRATSNSYEQYF

J gene: TRBJ1-5
V gene: TRBV19
clone size: -
D gene: -
CDR3 DNA: TGTGCCAGTAGTTTGGGACACTCTGGTGGCAATCAGCCCCAGCATTTT
CDR3 protein: CASSLGHSGGNQPQHF

J gene: TRBJ2-5
V gene: TRBV5-6
clone size: -
D gene: -
CDR3 DNA: TGTGCCAGCAGCCGTCTCGGGCTAATGCATCAAGAGACCCAGTACTTC
CDR3 protein: CASSRLGLMHQETQYF

J gene: TRBJ2-5
V gene: TRBV18
clone size: -
D gene: TRBD2
CDR3 DNA: TGTGCCAGCTCACCACTTTCAAGCGGGAGGATTGGAGAGACCCAGTACTTC
CDR3 protein: CASSPLSSGRIGETQYF

J gene: TRBJ2-4
V gene: TRBV30
clone size: -
D gene: TRBD1
CDR3 DNA: TGTGCCTGGAGCCTCTCGGACAGGGCTACTCAGTACTTC
CDR3 protein: CAWSLSDRATQYF

J gene: TRBJ2-5
V gene: TRBV2
clone size: -
D gene: TRBD2
CDR3 DNA: TGTGCCAGCAGTGGACCCCGGGACTACAAAGAGACCCAGTACTTC
CDR3 protein: CASSGPRDYKETQYF

J gene: TRBJ1-1
V gene: TRBV28
clone size: -
D gene: TRBD1
CDR3 DNA: TGTGCCAGCAGTTACAGGGGATTAGAAGCTTTCTTT
CDR3 protein: CASSYRGLEAFF

J gene: TRBJ2-5
V gene: TRBV7-2
clone size: -
D gene: TRBD2
CDR3 DNA: TGTGCCAGCAGCTTACCTCGGGGGGGGCGACCGCAAGAGACCCAGTACTTC
CDR3 protein: CASSLPRGGRPQETQYF

J gene: TRBJ2-7
V gene: TRBV28
clone size: -
D gene: TRBD1
CDR3 DNA: TGTGCCAGCAGTTCCCCGGGACAGGGGGGCGTCTACGAGCAGTACTTC
CDR3 protein: CASSSPGQGGVYEQYF

J gene: TRBJ2-1
V gene: TRBV4-1
clone size: -
D gene: TRBD2
CDR3 DNA: TGCGCCAGCAGCCAGGACGGGAGGGCTGTATACAATGAGCAGTTCTTC
CDR3 protein: CASSQDGRAVYNEQFF

J gene: TRBJ2-3
V gene: TRBV5-1
clone size: -
D gene: TRBD2
CDR3 DNA: TGCGCCAGCAGCTTGTCTAGCGGGAGCCCAGATACGCAGTATTTT
CDR3 protein: CASSLSSGSPDTQYF

J gene: TRBJ1-4
V gene: TRBV10-3
clone size: few
D gene: -
CDR3 DNA: TGTGCCACCAAGTCCGGAGCTAATGAAAAACTGTTTTTT
CDR3 protein: CATKSGANEKLFF

J gene: TRBJ2-2
V gene: TRBV2
clone size: -
D gene: -
CDR3 DNA: TGTGCCAGCAGGGTAGGACTTACGAACACCGGGGAGCTGTTTTTT
CDR3 protein: CASRVGLTNTGELFF

J gene: TRBJ1-5
V gene: TRBV18
clone size: -
D gene: -
CDR3 DNA: TGTGCCAGCTCACTGGGACACCCGCAGCCCCAGCATTTT
CDR3 protein: CASSLGHPQPQHF

J gene: TRBJ1-2
V gene: TRBV20-1
clone size: -
D gene: -
CDR3 DNA: TGCAGTGCTAGAGCCCAGGGTGGCTACACCTTC
CDR3 protein: CSARAQGGYTF

J gene: TRBJ2-6
V gene: TRBV6-1
clone size: few
D gene: TRBD1
CDR3 DNA: TGTGCCACTGGGGGACAGCACTCTGGGGCCAACGTCCTGACTTTC
CDR3 protein: CATGGQHSGANVLTF

J gene: TRBJ2-1
V gene: TRBV19
clone size: -
D gene: TRBD1
CDR3 DNA: TGTGCCAGTAGCACAGGGGTACCGTACAATGAGCAGTTCTTC
CDR3 protein: CASSTGVPYNEQFF

J gene: TRBJ2-7
V gene: TRBV5-1
clone size: -
D gene: -
CDR3 DNA: TGCGCCAGCAGCTTGGACAGCCTATACGAGCAGTACTTC
CDR3 protein: CASSLDSLYEQYF

J gene: TRBJ2-5
V gene: TRBV7-2
clone size: once
D gene: -
CDR3 DNA: TGTGCCAGCAGCAAAGGGCGTGGGGCTTATATAGAGACCCAGTACTTC
CDR3 protein: CASSKGRGAYIETQYF